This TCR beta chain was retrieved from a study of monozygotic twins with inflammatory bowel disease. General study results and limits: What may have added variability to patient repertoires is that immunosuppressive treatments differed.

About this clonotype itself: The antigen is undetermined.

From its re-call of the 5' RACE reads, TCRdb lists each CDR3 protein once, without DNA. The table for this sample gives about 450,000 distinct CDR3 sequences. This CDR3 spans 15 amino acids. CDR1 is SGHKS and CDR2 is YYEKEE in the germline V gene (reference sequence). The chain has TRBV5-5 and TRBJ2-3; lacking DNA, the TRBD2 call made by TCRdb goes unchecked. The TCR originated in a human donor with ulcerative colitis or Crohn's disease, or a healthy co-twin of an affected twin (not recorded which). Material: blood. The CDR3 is CASSLSGVGTDTQYF.